Listed below are T cell receptor beta chains from one sample, sequenced in a study of blood T cell repertoires in COVID-19. Libraries were prepared by immunoSEQ multiplex PCR; TCRdb keeps only in-frame clonotypes and omits some of them. Of hundreds of thousands of clones listed, roughly 89% were seen once; the top ten hold more than 13%. The specimen was PBMCs or T cells enriched from blood (not recorded which). The receptors stem from a man aged 25-45 years who had been exposed to COVID-19. Each CDR3 is given with its conserved first and last residue. The D gene is left open where the match is weak. Not all rows give a size; the values are once, few, many and, for expanded clones, a class.

TRBJ1-6	TRBV6-5	TRBD1	14	-	TGTGCCAGCAGCCCAGGACAGGGTGATTCACCCCTCCACTTT	CASSPGQGDSPLHF
TRBJ2-1	TRBV19	TRBD2	14	once	TGTGCCAGTAGTTCAGCGGGGATCTACAATGAGCAGTTCTTC	CASSSAGIYNEQFF
TRBJ2-5	TRBV5-1	TRBD2	15	-	TGCGCCAGCAGCGAACTAGCGGGGGGCCAAGAGACCCAGTACTTC	CASSELAGGQETQYF
TRBJ2-2	TRBV5-1	-	16	few	TGCGCCAGCAGCGACCCACAGGACAGCTACACCGGGGAGCTGTTTTTT	CASSDPQDSYTGELFF
TRBJ2-3	TRBV18	-	15	once	TGTGCCAGCTCACCTGCGACAGGAAACACAGATACGCAGTATTTT	CASSPATGNTDTQYF
TRBJ2-3	TRBV4-1	TRBD2	17	once	TGCGCCAGCAGCCAAGAGGTAGCGGGGGGCCCCACAGATACGCAGTATTTT	CASSQEVAGGPTDTQYF
TRBJ1-2	TRBV5-6	TRBD1	15	-	TGTGCCAGCAGCCGGAAGGACAGGCGAAGTGGTGGCTACACCTTC	CASSRKDRRSGGYTF
TRBJ1-6	TRBV3-1/TRBV3-2	TRBD1	16	-	TGTGCCAGCAGCCAAGGGACAGGGGGAGCCCAGGGGCCCCTCCACTTT	CASSQGTGGAQGPLHF
TRBJ2-3	TRBV7-9	TRBD1	15	-	TGTGCCAGCAGCGGGGACAGAGGGCTTGCAGATACGCAGTATTTT	CASSGDRGLADTQYF
TRBJ1-3	TRBV4-1	-	16	-	TGCGCCAGCAGCCAACCCGTGAGGGACTCTGGAAACACCATATATTTT	CASSQPVRDSGNTIYF
TRBJ1-3	TRBV6-5	-	12	-	TGTGCCAGCAGCGAGAGTAAAAACACCATATATTTT	CASSESKNTIYF
TRBJ2-3	TRBV7-2	TRBD2	16	-	TGTGCCAGCAGCTCCTATAGCGGGGGGGCTATAGATACGCAGTATTTT	CASSSYSGGAIDTQYF
TRBJ1-3	TRBV5-1	TRBD1	16	-	TGCGCCAGCAGCTTGGCCCACGGGACAGTTGGAAACACCATATATTTT	CASSLAHGTVGNTIYF
TRBJ1-2	TRBV7-2	-	15	-	TGTGCCAGCAGCCAACCCATGTCGGGAATATATGGCTACACCTTC	CASSQPMSGIYGYTF
TRBJ2-5	TRBV4-1	TRBD2	17	-	TGCGCCAGCAGCCAAGATCCAGCGGGGGGGCGGGGAGAGACCCAGTACTTC	CASSQDPAGGRGETQYF
TRBJ1-2	TRBV4-1	TRBD1	15	-	TGCGCCAGCAGCCCGACAGGGACTCGAGACTATGGCTACACCTTC	CASSPTGTRDYGYTF
TRBJ1-2	TRBV19	-	12	-	TGTGCCAGTACTAGAGACCCGTATGGCTACACCTTC	CASTRDPYGYTF
TRBJ1-1	TRBV4-2	-	16	once	TGTGCCAGCAGCCAAGACTTACAGGGCGGGAACACTGAAGCTTTCTTT	CASSQDLQGGNTEAFF
TRBJ2-1	TRBV7-6	-	16	once	TGTGCCAGCAGCTTGGTAACTAGTAGCTCCTACAATGAGCAGTTCTTC	CASSLVTSSSYNEQFF
TRBJ1-2	TRBV19	-	14	-	TGTGCCACCCCGGACGCCGAGGGTAACGATGGCTACACCTTC	CATPDAEGNDGYTF
TRBJ1-1	TRBV6-5	TRBD1	14	-	TGTGCCAGCAGTCCACAACAGGGGGGTACTGAAGCTTTCTTT	CASSPQQGGTEAFF
TRBJ1-1	TRBV7-9	-	15	-	TGTGCCAGCAGCTCAATAGTGGTTCAGAACACTGAAGCTTTCTTT	CASSSIVVQNTEAFF
TRBJ2-2	TRBV5-1	TRBD2	15	-	TGCGCCAGCAGCTTGGAGGGACTATCGGCCGGGGAGCTGTTTTTT	CASSLEGLSAGELFF
TRBJ1-4	TRBV9	TRBD1	15	-	TGTGCCAGCAGCCCCCGACAGGGTCTCAATGAAAAACTGTTTTTT	CASSPRQGLNEKLFF
TRBJ2-1	TRBV5-1	TRBD1	14	-	TGCGCCAGCAGCTTACCCTACAGGGGGGATGAGCAGTTCTTC	CASSLPYRGDEQFF
TRBJ2-7	TRBV11-2	-	13	-	TGTGCCAGCACTAGGGGAAATTCCTACGAGCAGTACTTC	CASTRGNSYEQYF